Each of the 4 T cell receptor beta chains below was sequenced from the same sample in a study of cytomegalovirus exposure and HLA in healthy donors. Vbeta (60) and Jbeta (13) primers were used in the PCR. The assay was immunoSEQ multiplex PCR, and TCRdb's table has in-frame clones only and misses some. The sample lists fewer than 250,000 clones; approximately 87% were seen once. Sequenced input: PBMCs. These receptors were taken from a human donor in good health.

V and J are TRBV28 and TRBJ2-1; the D gene is possibly TRBD1 (5 bases). CDR3 length: 13 residues. CDR1 is MDHEN and CDR2 is SYDVKM in the germline V gene. Trimming shortened V by 3 bases and J by 2 bases, and 5 bases separated the two germline ends. CDR3: CASSLTAYNEQFF. CDR3 DNA sequence: TGTGCCAGCAGTTTGACAGCCTACAATGAGCAGTTCTTC.

The V and J genes are TRBV9 and TRBJ1-6; no clear D gene. Germline loops: CDR1 SGDLS, CDR2 YYNGEE. The CDR3 length is 12 residues. V lost 7 bases to trimming and J lost 6 bases, with 8 bases between them. CDR3 in DNA: TGTGCCAGCGGACGGGGTAATTCACCCCTCCACTTT. Encoded protein: CASGRGNSPLHF.

CDR3 nucleotides: TGTGCCAGCAGCGGAGGGGGACTAGCGGGAGCAGATACGCAGTATTTT. Translation gives CASSGGGLAGADTQYF. This chain uses TRBV9 with TRBJ2-3, with 14 positions matching TRBD2. The CDR3 is made up of 16 amino acids. After removal of 3 bases from V and 4 bases from J, the junction contained 4 bases not matched to a gene. Germline V gene data show CDR1 as SGDLS and CDR2 as YYNGEE.

The V call is TRBV6-5, the J call TRBJ2-7, with 7 bases matching TRBD1. V lost 6 bases, J lost 3 bases, and 11 bases stayed unmatched. The V gene's germline CDR1 is MNHEY and CDR2 SVGAGI. The CDR3 extends over 15 amino acids. The CDR3 DNA follows: TGTGCCAGCAGGCCTAACCCGGGACAGCTCTACGAGCAGTACTTC. This codes for CASRPNPGQLYEQYF.